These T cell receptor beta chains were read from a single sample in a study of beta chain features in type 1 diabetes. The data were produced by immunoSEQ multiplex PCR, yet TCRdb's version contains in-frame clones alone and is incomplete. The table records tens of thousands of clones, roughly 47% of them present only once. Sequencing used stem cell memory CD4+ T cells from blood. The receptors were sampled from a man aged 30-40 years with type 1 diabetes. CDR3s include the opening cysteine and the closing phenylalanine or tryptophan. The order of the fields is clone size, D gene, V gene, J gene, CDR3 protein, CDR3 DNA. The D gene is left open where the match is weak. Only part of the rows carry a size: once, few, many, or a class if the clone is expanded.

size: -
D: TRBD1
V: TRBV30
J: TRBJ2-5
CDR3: CAWGTVRETQYF
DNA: TGTGCCTGGGGGACAGTTCGCGAGACCCAGTACTTC

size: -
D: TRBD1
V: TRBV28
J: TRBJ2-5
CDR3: CASSSTGSQYETQYF
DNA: TGTGCCAGCAGTTCGACAGGGTCGCAGTACGAGACCCAGTACTTC

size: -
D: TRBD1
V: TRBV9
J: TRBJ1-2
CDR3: CASSPGQDIYGYTF
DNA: TGTGCCAGCAGCCCGGGACAGGACATCTATGGCTACACCTTC

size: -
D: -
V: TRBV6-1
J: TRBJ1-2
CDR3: CAIRPGHQNYGYTF
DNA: TGTGCCATTCGGCCGGGACACCAAAACTATGGCTACACCTTC

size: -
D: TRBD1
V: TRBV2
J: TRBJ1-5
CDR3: CASRETGGYQPQHF
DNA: TGTGCCAGCAGGGAGACAGGGGGATATCAGCCCCAGCATTTT

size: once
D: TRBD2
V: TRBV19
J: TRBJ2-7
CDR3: CASSPGTSLYEQYF
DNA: TGTGCCAGTAGTCCCGGGACTAGTCTCTACGAGCAGTACTTC

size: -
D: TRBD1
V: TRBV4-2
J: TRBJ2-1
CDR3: CASMPAGGASYNEQFF
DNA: TGTGCCAGCATGCCGGCAGGGGGAGCGTCCTACAATGAGCAGTTCTTC

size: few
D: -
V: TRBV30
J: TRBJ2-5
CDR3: CAWSVPRMYQETQYF
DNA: TGTGCCTGGAGTGTACCGCGGATGTACCAAGAGACCCAGTACTTC

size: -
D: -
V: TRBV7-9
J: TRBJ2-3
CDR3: CASSFLFLTTSTDTQYF
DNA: TGTGCCAGCAGCTTTCTCTTTTTGACAACGAGCACAGATACGCAGTATTTT

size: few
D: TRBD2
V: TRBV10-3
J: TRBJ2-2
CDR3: CAISGEGNTGELFF
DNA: TGTGCCATCAGTGGGGAGGGGAATACCGGGGAGCTGTTTTTT

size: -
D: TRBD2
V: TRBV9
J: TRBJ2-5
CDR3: CASSVGGLAGRYETQYF
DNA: TGTGCCAGCAGCGTAGGGGGACTAGCGGGTCGATATGAGACCCAGTACTTC

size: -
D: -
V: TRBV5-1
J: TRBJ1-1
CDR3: CASRFTGKRKVAEAFF
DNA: TGCGCCAGCAGGTTCACAGGGAAGCGGAAAGTCGCTGAAGCTTTCTTT

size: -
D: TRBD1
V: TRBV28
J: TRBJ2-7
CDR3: CASSGQGYEQYF
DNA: TGTGCCAGCAGCGGACAGGGGTACGAGCAGTACTTC

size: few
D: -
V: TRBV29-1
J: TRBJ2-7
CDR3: CSVAGGSYEQYF
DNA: TGCAGCGTTGCGGGCGGGTCCTACGAGCAGTACTTC

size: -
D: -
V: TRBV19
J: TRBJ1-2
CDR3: CASSTNRVGGYTF
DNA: TGTGCCAGTAGTACAAACAGGGTAGGAGGCTACACCTTC

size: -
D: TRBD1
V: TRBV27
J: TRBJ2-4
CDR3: CASSLRGLAKNIQYF
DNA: TGTGCCAGCAGTTTAAGGGGGCTAGCCAAAAACATTCAGTACTTC

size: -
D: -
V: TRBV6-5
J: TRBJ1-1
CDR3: CASSYRAGGTEAFF
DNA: TGTGCCAGCAGTTACAGGGCGGGTGGCACTGAAGCTTTCTTT

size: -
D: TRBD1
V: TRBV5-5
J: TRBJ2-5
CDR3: CASRSGTGGETQYF
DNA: TGTGCCAGCAGATCCGGGACAGGGGGAGAGACCCAGTACTTC

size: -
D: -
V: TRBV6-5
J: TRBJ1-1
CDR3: CACHGGRSEAFF
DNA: TGTGCCTGCCACGGGGGGCGGTCTGAAGCTTTCTTT

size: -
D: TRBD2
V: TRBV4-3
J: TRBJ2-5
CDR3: CASSQERAGYQETQYF
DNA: TGCGCCAGCAGCCAAGAGCGAGCGGGGTATCAAGAGACCCAGTACTTC

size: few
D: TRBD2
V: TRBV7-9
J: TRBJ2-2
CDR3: CASRFTTSGIGELFF
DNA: TGTGCCAGCAGATTCACGACTAGCGGGATCGGGGAGCTGTTTTTT

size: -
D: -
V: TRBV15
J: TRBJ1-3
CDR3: CATSRAIQVNSGNTIYF
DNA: TGTGCCACCAGCAGAGCCATACAGGTGAACTCTGGAAACACCATATATTTT